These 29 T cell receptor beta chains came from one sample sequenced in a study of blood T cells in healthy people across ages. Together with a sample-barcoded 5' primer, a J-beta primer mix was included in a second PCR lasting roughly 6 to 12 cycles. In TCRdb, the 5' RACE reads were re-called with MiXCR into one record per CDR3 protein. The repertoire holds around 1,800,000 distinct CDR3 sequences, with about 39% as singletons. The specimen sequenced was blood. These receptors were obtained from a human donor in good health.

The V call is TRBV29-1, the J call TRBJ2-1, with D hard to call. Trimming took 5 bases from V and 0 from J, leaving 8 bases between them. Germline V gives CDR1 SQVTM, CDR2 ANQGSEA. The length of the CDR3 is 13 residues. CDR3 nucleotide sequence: TGCAGCGTTCGCTCTATCTCCTACAATGAGCAGTTCTTC. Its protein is CSVRSISYNEQFF.

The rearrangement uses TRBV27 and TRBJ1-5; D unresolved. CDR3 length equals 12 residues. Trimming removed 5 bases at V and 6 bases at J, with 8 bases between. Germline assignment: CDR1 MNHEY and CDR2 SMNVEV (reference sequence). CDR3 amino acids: CASSVPGQPQHF. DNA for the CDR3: TGTGCCAGCAGTGTCCCGGGTCAGCCCCAGCATTTT.

CDR3 residues: CASSSNGAGRDTQYF. The CDR3 coding sequence is TGTGCCAGCAGTTCCAACGGCGCAGGACGAGATACGCAGTATTTT. The rearrangement links TRBV6-6 to TRBJ2-3, with D unresolved. The CDR3 is 15 amino acids. The germline CDR1 and CDR2 sequences are MNHNY and SVGAGI (reference sequence). V was shortened by 4 bases and J by 5 bases, with 16 bases between the two germline ends.

DNA for the CDR3: TGTGCCAGCAGGAAGACCCGTGGCCAGCACACAGATACGCAGTATTTT. It codes for CASRKTRGQHTDTQYF. The chain combines TRBV7-8 with TRBJ2-3; D is ambiguous. CDR1 is SGHVS, CDR2 FQNEAQ, per germline. There are 16 residues in the CDR3. V gave up 6 bases and J gave up 2 bases, with 18 bases separating them. Full variable domain (rest looked up from reference TRBV7-8 and TRBJ2-3): GAGVSQSPRYKVAKRGQDVALRCDPISGHVSLFWYQQALGQGPEFLTYFQNEAQLDKSGLPSDRFFAERPEGSVSTLKIQRTQQEDSAVYLCASRKTRGQHTDTQYFGPGTRLTVL.

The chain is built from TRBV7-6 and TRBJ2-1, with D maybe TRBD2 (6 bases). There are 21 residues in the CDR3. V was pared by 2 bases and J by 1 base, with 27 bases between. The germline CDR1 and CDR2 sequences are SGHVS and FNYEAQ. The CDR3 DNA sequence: TGTGCCAGCAGCTTAAACGACTTCTATGGCGGCGGGGTTGGTTCCTACAATGAGCAGTTCTTC. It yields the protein CASSLNDFYGGGVGSYNEQFF.

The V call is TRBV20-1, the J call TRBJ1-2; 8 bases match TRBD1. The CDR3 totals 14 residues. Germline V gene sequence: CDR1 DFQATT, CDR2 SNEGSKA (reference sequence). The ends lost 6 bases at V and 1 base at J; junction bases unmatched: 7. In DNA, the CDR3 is TGCAGTGCCCTCGGACAGGGTGTTAACTATGGCTACACCTTC. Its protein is CSALGQGVNYGYTF.

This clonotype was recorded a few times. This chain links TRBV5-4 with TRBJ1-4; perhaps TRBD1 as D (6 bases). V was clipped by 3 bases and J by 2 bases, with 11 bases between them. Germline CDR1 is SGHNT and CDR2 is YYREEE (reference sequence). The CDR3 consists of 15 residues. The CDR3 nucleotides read TGTGCCAGCAGCTCCGGGGGGCTGACTAATGAAAAACTGTTTTTT. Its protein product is CASSSGGLTNEKLFF.

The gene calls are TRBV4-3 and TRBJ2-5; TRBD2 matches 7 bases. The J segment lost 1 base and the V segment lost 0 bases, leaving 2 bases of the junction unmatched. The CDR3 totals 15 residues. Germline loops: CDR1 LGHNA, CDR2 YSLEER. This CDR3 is CASSQDRTSQETQYF. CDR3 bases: TGCGCCAGCAGCCAAGATAGGACTAGCCAAGAGACCCAGTACTTC.

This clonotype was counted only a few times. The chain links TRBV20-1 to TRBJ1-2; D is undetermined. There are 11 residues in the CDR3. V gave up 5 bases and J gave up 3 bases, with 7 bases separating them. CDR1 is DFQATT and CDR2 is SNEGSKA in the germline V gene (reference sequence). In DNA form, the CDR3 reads TGCAGTGCTGAGGGCGACTATGGCTACACCTTC. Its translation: CSAEGDYGYTF.

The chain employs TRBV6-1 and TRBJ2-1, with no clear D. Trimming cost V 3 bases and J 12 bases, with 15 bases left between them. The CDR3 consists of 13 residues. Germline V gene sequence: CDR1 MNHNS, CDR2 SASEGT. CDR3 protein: CASSEYPSMRQFF. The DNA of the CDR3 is TGTGCCAGCAGTGAGTACCCGTCGATGAGGCAGTTCTTC.

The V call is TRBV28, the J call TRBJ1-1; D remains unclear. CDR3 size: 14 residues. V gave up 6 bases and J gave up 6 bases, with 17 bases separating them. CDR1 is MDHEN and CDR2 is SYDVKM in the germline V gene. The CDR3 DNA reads TGTGCCAGCAGACTAACAGCCGCCAGGCCTGAAGCTTTCTTT. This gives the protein CASRLTAARPEAFF.

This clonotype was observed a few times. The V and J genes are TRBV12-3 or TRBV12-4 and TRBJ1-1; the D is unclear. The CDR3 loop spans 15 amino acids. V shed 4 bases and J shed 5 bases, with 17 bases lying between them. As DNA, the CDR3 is TGTGCCAGCAGTTGGACCCAAGAGATTCAAACTGAAGCTTTCTTT. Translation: CASSWTQEIQTEAFF.

CDR3 loop: CASSSADKSYEQYF. The DNA for the CDR3 is TGTGCCAGCAGCTCCGCGGACAAGTCCTACGAGCAGTACTTC. J is TRBJ2-5 and V is TRBV7-9, with a weak D call TRBD1 (5 bases). The end of the DNA aligns better with TRBJ2-7, so the J call may be wrong. Germline CDR1 reads SEHNR; CDR2 reads FQNEAQ (reference sequence). The CDR3 has 14 residues.

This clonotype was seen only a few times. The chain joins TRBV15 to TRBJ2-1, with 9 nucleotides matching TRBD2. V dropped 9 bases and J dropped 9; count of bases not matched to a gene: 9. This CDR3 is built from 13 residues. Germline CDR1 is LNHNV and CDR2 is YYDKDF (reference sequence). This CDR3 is CATRPAGGVEQFF. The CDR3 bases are TGTGCCACGAGGCCAGCGGGGGGCGTTGAGCAGTTCTTC.

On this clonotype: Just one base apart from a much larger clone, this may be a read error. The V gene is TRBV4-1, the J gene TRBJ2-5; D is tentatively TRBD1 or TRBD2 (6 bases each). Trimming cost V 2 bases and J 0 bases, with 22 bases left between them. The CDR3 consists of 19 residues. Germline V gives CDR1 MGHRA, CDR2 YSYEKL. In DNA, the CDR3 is TGCGCCAGCAGCCAAATCTGGAACGGGGGCGAAATGGACCAAGAGACCCAGTACTTC. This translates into CASSQIWNGGEMDQETQYF.

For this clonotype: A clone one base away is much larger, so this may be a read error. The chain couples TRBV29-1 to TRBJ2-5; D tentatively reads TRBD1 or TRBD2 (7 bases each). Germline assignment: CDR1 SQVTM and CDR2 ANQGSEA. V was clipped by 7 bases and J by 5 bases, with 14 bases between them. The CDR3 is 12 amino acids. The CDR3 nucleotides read TGCAGCGCGACGCAGGGGGGGGAGACCCAGTACTTC. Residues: CSATQGGETQYF. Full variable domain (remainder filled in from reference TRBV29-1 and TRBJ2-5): SAVISQKPSRDICQRGTSLTIQCQVDSQVTMMFWYRQQPGQSLTLIATANQGSEATYESGFVIDKFPISRPNLTFSTLTVSNMSPEDSSIYLCSATQGGETQYFGPGTRLLVL.

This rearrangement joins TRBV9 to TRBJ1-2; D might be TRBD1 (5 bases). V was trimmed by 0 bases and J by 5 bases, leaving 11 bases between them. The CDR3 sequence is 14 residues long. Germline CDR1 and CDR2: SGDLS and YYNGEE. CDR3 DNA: TGTGCCAGCAGCGTAGTCGACAGTCCATATGGCTACACCTTC. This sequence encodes CASSVVDSPYGYTF.

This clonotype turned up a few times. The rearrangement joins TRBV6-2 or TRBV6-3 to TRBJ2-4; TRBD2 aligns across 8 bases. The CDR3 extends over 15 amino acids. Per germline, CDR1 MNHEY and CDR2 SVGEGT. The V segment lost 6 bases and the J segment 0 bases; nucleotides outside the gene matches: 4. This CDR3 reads CASSGGLGAKNIQYF. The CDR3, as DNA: TGTGCCAGCAGCGGGGGACTAGGAGCCAAAAACATTCAGTACTTC.

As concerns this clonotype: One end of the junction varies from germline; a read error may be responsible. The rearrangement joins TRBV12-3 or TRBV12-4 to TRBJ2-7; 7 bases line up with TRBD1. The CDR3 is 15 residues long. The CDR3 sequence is CASSLGRGNFYEQYF. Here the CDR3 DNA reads TGCGCCAGCAGTTTGGGCAGGGGGAATTTCTACGAGCAGTACTTC.

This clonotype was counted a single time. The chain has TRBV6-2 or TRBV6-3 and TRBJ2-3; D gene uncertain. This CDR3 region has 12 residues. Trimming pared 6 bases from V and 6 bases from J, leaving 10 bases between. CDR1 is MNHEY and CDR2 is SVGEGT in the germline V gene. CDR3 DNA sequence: TGTGCCAGCAGCGGCCGAGCGGATACGCAGTATTTT. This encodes CASSGRADTQYF.

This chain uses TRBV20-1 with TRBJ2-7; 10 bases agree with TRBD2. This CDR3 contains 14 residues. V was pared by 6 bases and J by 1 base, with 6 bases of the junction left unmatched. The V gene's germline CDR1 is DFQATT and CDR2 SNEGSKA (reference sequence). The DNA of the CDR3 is TGCAGTGCCCCGACTAGCGGGTTGTCCTACGAGCAGTACTTC. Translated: CSAPTSGLSYEQYF.

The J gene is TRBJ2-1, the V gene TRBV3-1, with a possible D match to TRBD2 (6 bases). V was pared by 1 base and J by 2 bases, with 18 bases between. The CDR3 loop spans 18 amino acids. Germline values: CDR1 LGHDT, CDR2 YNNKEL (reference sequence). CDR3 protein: CASSQAPWRESTYNEQFF. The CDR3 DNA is TGTGCCAGCAGCCAAGCTCCCTGGCGGGAATCGACCTACAATGAGCAGTTCTTC.

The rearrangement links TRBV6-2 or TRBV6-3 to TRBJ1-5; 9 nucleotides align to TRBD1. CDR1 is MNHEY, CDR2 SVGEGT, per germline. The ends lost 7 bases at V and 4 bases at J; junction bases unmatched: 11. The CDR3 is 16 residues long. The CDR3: CASTRSGTGLNQPQHF. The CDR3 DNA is TGTGCCAGCACCCGATCCGGGACAGGGTTAAATCAGCCCCAGCATTTT.

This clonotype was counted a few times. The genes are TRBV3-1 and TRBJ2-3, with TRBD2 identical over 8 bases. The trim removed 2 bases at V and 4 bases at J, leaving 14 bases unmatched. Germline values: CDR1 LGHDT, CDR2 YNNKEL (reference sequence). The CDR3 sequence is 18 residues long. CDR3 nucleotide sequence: TGTGCCAGCAGCCAATGGGTGGCCCGGGGGGGCCGACCAGATACGCAGTATTTT. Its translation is CASSQWVARGGRPDTQYF.

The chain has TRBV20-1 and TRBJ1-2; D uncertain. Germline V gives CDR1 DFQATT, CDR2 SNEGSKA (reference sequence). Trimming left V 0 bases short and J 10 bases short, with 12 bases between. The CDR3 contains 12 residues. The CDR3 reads CSAREQVSYYTF. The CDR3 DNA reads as TGCAGTGCTAGAGAGCAAGTTAGCTACTACACCTTC.

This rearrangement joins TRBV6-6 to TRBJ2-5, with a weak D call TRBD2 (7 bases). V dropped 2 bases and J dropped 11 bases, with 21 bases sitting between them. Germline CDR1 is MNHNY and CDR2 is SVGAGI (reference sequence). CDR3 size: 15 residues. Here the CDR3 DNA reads TGTGCCAGCAGTTACCGCGGGGGCAGTAAGGGGGAGCAGTACTTC. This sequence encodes CASSYRGGSKGEQYF.

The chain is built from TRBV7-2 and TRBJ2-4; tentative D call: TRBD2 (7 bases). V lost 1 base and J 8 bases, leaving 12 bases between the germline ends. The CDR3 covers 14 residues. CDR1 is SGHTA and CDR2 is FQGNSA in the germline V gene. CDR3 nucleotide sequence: TGTGCCAGCAGCTTAGTTGGAGGGGGGGACATTCAGTACTTC. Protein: CASSLVGGGDIQYF.

CDR3 sequence: CASSLRGGVTQYF. The CDR3 DNA reads as TGTGCCAGCAGCCTGAGGGGGGGTGTGACCCAGTACTTC. The chain is built from TRBV7-2 and TRBJ2-5; the D gene is possibly TRBD2 (7 bases). Germline values: CDR1 SGHTA, CDR2 FQGNSA. The CDR3 length is 13 residues. V dropped 5 bases and J dropped 7 bases, with 14 bases sitting between them. The whole variable domain, remainder taken from reference TRBV7-2 and TRBJ2-5, is GAGVSQSPSNKVTEKGKDVELRCDPISGHTALYWYRQSLGQGLEFLIYFQGNSAPDKSGLPSDRFSAERTGGSVSTLTIQRTQQEDSAVYLCASSLRGGVTQYFGPGTRLLVL.

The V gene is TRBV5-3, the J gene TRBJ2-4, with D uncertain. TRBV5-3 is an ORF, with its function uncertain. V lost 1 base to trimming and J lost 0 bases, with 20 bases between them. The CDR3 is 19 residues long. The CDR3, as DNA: TGTGCCAGAAGCTTGAGTTCGGCCGGGCGCCATCTAGCCAAAAACATTCAGTACTTC. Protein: CARSLSSAGRHLAKNIQYF.